This TCR beta chain was identified in a study of human T cells and chemical hapten exposure. Across the study: Read at 6 days, the patch tests placed 0.01% DPC on the upper back. Minor volume differences among pooled libraries chiefly drove per-sample TCR yield variation. Whole-study findings and limits: While controls formed fewer of them, expanded TCRs formed significantly more large CDR3 similarity clusters.

CDR3 length: 14 residues. Germline V gene sequence: CDR1 SQVTM, CDR2 ANQGSEA. V was pared by 4 bases and J by 0 bases, with 10 bases between. The time point denotes: patch test 1, 2 weeks after DPC sensitization. Sample treatment: therapeutic diphenylcyclopropenone sensitization with weekly scalp DPC. The study drew its donors from alopecia patients who were 18 to 70 years old and suitable for DPC. This clonotype was picked up many times. Its cognate antigen is unknown. TCRdb recomputed calls from the RACE reads with MiXCR, one row per CDR3 protein. The table includes some 340,000 distinct CDR3 sequences, roughly 6.9% detected once.

This material consisted of whole blood, taken in connection with sensitization to the hapten diphenylcyclopropenone (DPC). The origin of this receptor is a young woman with alopecia areata. Some clones in this sample may be carry-over from other donors' samples. V is TRBV29-1 and J is TRBJ1-3; D is unresolved. The CDR3 sequence is CSVGNTDSGNTIYF. CDR3 DNA: TGCAGCGTTGGGAACACAGACTCTGGAAACACCATATATTTT.